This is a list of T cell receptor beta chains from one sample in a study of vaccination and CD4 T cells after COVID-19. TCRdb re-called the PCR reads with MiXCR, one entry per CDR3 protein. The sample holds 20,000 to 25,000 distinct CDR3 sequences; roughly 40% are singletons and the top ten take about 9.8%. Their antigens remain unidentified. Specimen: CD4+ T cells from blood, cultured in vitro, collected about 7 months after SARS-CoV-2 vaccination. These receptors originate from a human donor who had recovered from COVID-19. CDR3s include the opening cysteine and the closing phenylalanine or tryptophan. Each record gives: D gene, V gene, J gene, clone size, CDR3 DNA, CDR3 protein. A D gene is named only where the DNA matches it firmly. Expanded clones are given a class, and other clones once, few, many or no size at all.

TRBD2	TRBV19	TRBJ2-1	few	TGTGCCAGTAGTGCCCGACTAGCGGAGTACAATGAGCAGTTCTTC	CASSARLAEYNEQFF
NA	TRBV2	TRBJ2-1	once	TGTGCCACCAGGGGGGCCGGGCGGAGCTACAATGAGCAGTTCTTC	CATRGAGRSYNEQFF
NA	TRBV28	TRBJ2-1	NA	TGTGCCAGCAGTTTATTTGGACAGTCCAATGGCGAGCAGTTCTTC	CASSLFGQSNGEQFF
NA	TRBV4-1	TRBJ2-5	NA	TGCGCCAGCAGCCAAGAAGGGGTGAGGGAGACCCAGTACTTC	CASSQEGVRETQYF
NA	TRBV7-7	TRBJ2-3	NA	TGTGCTAGCAGCTTAGTAGTTCTCAACACAGATACGCAGTATTTT	CASSLVVLNTDTQYF
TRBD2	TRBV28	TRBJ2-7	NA	TGTGCCAGCAGTTTAATCGGACTAGCGGGAGCCGAGCAGTACTTC	CASSLIGLAGAEQYF
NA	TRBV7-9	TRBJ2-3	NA	TGTGCCAGCCGCCTGGCTAGCACAGATACGCAGTATTTT	CASRLASTDTQYF
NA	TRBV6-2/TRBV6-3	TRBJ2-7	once	TGTGCCAGCAACTGGGACCCCAACTACGAGCAGTACTTC	CASNWDPNYEQYF
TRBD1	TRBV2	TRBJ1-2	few	TGTGCCAGCAGTGAATCAAGGGGGCTCTATGGCTACACCTTC	CASSESRGLYGYTF
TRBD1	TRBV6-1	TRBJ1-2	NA	TGTGCCAGCAGTCTGGGACAGGCTAACTATGGCTACACCTTC	CASSLGQANYGYTF
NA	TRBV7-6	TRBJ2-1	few	TGTGCCAGCAGCCTCGGCCTAAATGAGCAGTTCTTC	CASSLGLNEQFF
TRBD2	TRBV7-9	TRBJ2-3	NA	TGTGCCAGCAGCCCGGAGACTAGCGCTAGCACAGATACGCAGTATTTT	CASSPETSASTDTQYF
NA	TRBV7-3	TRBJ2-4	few	TGTGCCAGCAGCTTCCCTGGGACCAAAAACATTCAGTACTTC	CASSFPGTKNIQYF
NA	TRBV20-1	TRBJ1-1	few	TGCAGTGCTAGAGATTTGGGGTCGAACACTGAAGCTTTCTTT	CSARDLGSNTEAFF